This T cell receptor beta chain was sequenced for a study of T cell responses to AZD1222 COVID-19 vaccine. Findings of the study overall: At study baseline, merely five or six AZD1222 recipients were seropositive. Distributed over spike, vaccine-associated CD4 TCRs predominated at 160-218 and 743-854. Unmutated variant regions are reportedly the target of nearly half of TCRs that are spike-specific.

The assay was immunoSEQ multiplex PCR, and TCRdb's table has in-frame clones only and misses some. The sample has 75,000 to 100,000 clones; over 75% are singletons. Remarks on this clone: What it recognizes is unknown.

The CDR3 consists of 16 residues. This TCR came from an adult in good health. Specimen: peripheral blood, collected on day 0 of AZD1222 vaccination. V gene TRBV21-1 combines with J gene TRBJ2-2; TRBD1 was called by the table and not checked on the DNA. TRBV21-1 is deemed a pseudogene. In nucleotides, the CDR3 is TGTGCCAGCAGCAACAGGGTGCGTCCGAACACCGGGGAGCTGTTTTTT. As protein: CASSNRVRPNTGELFF.